This TCR beta chain appears in the sequencing data of a study of blood T cell repertoires in COVID-19. Study in general: Samples of COVID-19 (acute and convalescent) were obtained from the United States, Italy and Spain.

Data came from immunoSEQ multiplex PCR; TCRdb stores just in-frame clones and leaves some out. This sample has about 150,000 clones; about 86% occur once, and the top ten carry 25% to 35%. J lost 4 bases, V lost 4 bases, and 8 bases had no gene match. Germline CDR1 KGHSH, CDR2 LQKENI. CDR3 length: 15 residues. Material: peripheral blood. The origin of this receptor is a woman aged 55-70 years with acute or convalescent COVID-19. This sequence joins TRBV18 and TRBJ2-5; 8 nucleotides align to TRBD2. This CDR3 reads CASSLSGGRGETQYF. CDR3 in DNA: TGTGCCAGCTCACTAAGCGGGGGCAGGGGAGAGACCCAGTACTTC.